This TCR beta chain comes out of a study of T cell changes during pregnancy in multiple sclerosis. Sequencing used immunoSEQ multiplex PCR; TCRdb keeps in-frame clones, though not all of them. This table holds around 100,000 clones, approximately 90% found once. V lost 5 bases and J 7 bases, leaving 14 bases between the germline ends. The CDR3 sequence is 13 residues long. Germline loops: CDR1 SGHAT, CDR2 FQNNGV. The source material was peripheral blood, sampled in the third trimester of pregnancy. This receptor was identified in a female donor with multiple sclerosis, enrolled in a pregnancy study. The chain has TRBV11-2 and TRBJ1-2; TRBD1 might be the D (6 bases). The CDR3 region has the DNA TGTGCCAGCAGCCCCCAGGGGCACACTGGCTACACCTTC. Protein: CASSPQGHTGYTF.